These T cell receptor beta chains were read from a single sample in a study of glioma-infiltrating T cells after dendritic cell vaccination. Sequencing used immunoSEQ multiplex PCR; TCRdb keeps in-frame clones, though not all of them. Of 90,000 to 110,000 clones in the sample, around 91% were seen once. This specimen was blood, taken after dendritic cell vaccination. All receptors come from a human donor with glioblastoma. Each CDR3 is given with its conserved first and last residue. The D gene is left open where the match is weak. The listing skips clone size in some rows; elsewhere it reads once, few, many or a size class.

size	D	J	V	CDR3	DNA
-	-	TRBJ2-7	TRBV25-1	CASSEWAGEIYEQYF	TGTGCCAGCAGTGAATGGGCGGGTGAGATCTACGAGCAGTACTTC
-	TRBD1	TRBJ1-5	TRBV6-5	CASSYDRGWNQPQHF	TGTGCCAGCAGTTACGACAGGGGGTGGAATCAGCCCCAGCATTTT
-	-	TRBJ1-6	TRBV6-1	CASSEFAGASNSPLHF	TGTGCCAGCAGTGAATTCGCAGGGGCCTCCAATTCACCCCTCCACTTT
-	-	TRBJ1-2	TRBV5-4	CASSSVAEGRYGYTF	TGTGCCAGCAGCTCGGTGGCTGAGGGCCGCTATGGCTACACCTTC
once	-	TRBJ2-2	TRBV30	CASPGLMNTGELFF	TGTGCCTCGCCGGGACTTATGAACACCGGGGAGCTGTTTTTT
-	-	TRBJ2-7	TRBV15	CATQKLASSYEQYF	TGTGCCACCCAGAAGCTAGCCAGCTCCTACGAGCAGTACTTC
-	TRBD2	TRBJ2-4	TRBV6-6	CASSSSGSLIKNIQYF	TGTGCCAGCAGTTCTAGCGGGAGTCTTATCAAAAACATTCAGTACTTC
-	TRBD1	TRBJ2-5	TRBV7-6	CASSWNTGQGGETQYF	TGTGCCAGCAGCTGGAACACGGGACAGGGAGGGGAGACCCAGTACTTC
-	-	TRBJ1-4	TRBV5-4	CASSSEGRSNEKLFF	TGTGCCAGCAGCTCGGAAGGCAGGTCTAATGAAAAACTGTTTTTT
-	-	TRBJ1-5	TRBV7-8	CASSPRRGFSNQPQHF	TGTGCCAGCAGCCCTCGCAGGGGCTTTAGCAATCAGCCCCAGCATTTT
-	-	TRBJ2-3	TRBV5-1	CASSLTRATDTQYF	TGCGCCAGCAGCTTGACCCGAGCCACAGATACGCAGTATTTT
-	-	TRBJ2-1	TRBV6-1	CASSVDGAYNEQFF	TGTGCCAGCAGTGTTGACGGGGCCTACAATGAGCAGTTCTTC
-	-	TRBJ1-4	TRBV6-4	CASYGGSREKLFF	TGTGCCAGCTATGGGGGCTCGAGAGAAAAACTGTTTTTT
-	-	TRBJ1-2	TRBV30	CAWSVGAPGYTF	TGTGCCTGGAGTGTAGGGGCCCCTGGCTACACCTTC
-	TRBD2	TRBJ2-1	TRBV7-2	CASSSASGVLNEQFF	TGTGCCAGCAGCTCAGCTAGCGGGGTGCTCAATGAGCAGTTCTTC
-	TRBD2	TRBJ2-1	TRBV11-2	CASSPRVAGAAYNEQFF	TGTGCCAGCAGCCCCCGGGTAGCGGGGGCGGCGTACAATGAGCAGTTCTTC
-	-	TRBJ1-5	TRBV28	CASSLYTQTGGQPQHF	TGTGCCAGCAGTTTATACACCCAGACAGGCGGTCAGCCCCAGCATTTT
few	-	TRBJ1-3	TRBV27	CASSSVGRNTIYF	TGTGCCAGCTCATCAGTGGGCCGAAACACCATATATTTT
-	TRBD1	TRBJ1-6	TRBV5-1	CASSQGTGGLSPLHF	TGCGCCAGCAGCCAGGGGACAGGGGGCCTTTCCCCCCTCCACTTT
-	-	TRBJ2-5	TRBV2	CASSYETQYF	TGTGCCAGCAGCTATGAGACCCAGTACTTC
once	TRBD1	TRBJ1-1	TRBV5-4	CASSLSRTGGQTEAFF	TGTGCCAGCAGCTTGTCACGGACAGGGGGACAAACTGAAGCTTTCTTT
-	TRBD2	TRBJ2-1	TRBV27	CASRLRGGEIVQFF	TGTGCCAGCAGGTTACGGGGGGGAGAAATAGTGCAGTTCTTC
-	-	TRBJ2-3	TRBV9	CASSALGDTQYF	TGTGCCAGCAGCGCACTCGGAGATACGCAGTATTTT
-	TRBD1	TRBJ1-1	TRBV29-1	CSGNRGRGTEAFF	TGCAGCGGTAACAGGGGAAGGGGCACTGAAGCTTTCTTT
-	-	TRBJ2-3	TRBV7-9	CATRSAGSSDTQYF	TGTGCCACACGATCGGCGGGATCGTCAGATACGCAGTATTTT
-	-	TRBJ1-6	TRBV30	CAWSGRDGYNSPLHF	TGTGCCTGGAGTGGGAGGGACGGGTATAATTCACCCCTCCACTTT
-	TRBD1	TRBJ2-5	TRBV5-4	CASSSPQRTGEETQYF	TGTGCCAGCAGCTCGCCTCAACGGACAGGGGAAGAGACCCAGTACTTC
-	TRBD2	TRBJ2-3	TRBV4-2	CASSLAGGLTDTQYF	TGTGCCAGCAGCCTAGCGGGGGGGCTAACAGATACGCAGTATTTT
-	TRBD1	TRBJ1-1	TRBV18	CASSRDRLNTEAFF	TGTGCCAGCTCACGGGACAGACTGAACACTGAAGCTTTCTTT
-	TRBD1	TRBJ1-5	TRBV2	CASTRQGVNQPQHF	TGTGCCAGCACCCGACAGGGAGTCAATCAGCCCCAGCATTTT
-	TRBD1	TRBJ1-2	TRBV14	CASSAQGAAFYGYTF	TGTGCCAGCAGCGCCCAGGGGGCCGCCTTCTATGGCTACACCTTC
-	TRBD2	TRBJ2-5	TRBV10-3	CAIRASGGAGQETQYF	TGTGCCATCCGAGCTAGCGGGGGGGCGGGGCAAGAGACCCAGTACTTC
-	TRBD1	TRBJ1-2	TRBV29-1	CSVGPGQENYGYTF	TGCAGCGTTGGACCGGGACAGGAAAACTATGGCTACACCTTC
-	TRBD1	TRBJ1-4	TRBV6-6	CASSYGTGVEKLFF	TGTGCCAGCAGTTACGGGACAGGGGTTGAAAAACTGTTTTTT
-	-	TRBJ2-7	TRBV11-3	CASSPRGAYEQYF	TGTGCCAGCAGCCCCAGGGGCGCCTACGAGCAGTACTTC
-	-	TRBJ1-4	TRBV5-1	CASSLDSGRDEKLFF	TGCGCCAGCAGCTTGGATTCAGGGAGGGATGAAAAACTGTTTTTT